What follows describes a single T cell receptor beta chain. It lacks a known antigen. No per-base quality is available; no much larger clone lies one base away. The sample is drawn from a study of blood T cell repertoires in COVID-19 (TCRdb year 2020). A note on the overall study: The collaborator samples originated in the United States, Italy and Spain and spanned the acute and convalescent phases of COVID-19. The repertoires were made available in a free public database intended to serve as a resource for research on the immune response to SARS-CoV-2. The material from the prospective study consisted of cDNA or gDNA derived from T cells, B-cell-depleted T cells, or PBMCs. A de-identified subject ID, COVID-19 status, age in years and sex were almost always included in the sample metadata. Where HLA class I and class II types were available, the types were taken from metadata supplied by the sample provider, not from assay-based typing. Samples came from the ongoing ImmuneRACE study (first 160 participants) plus 1,254 subjects from 6 global collaborators. Subjects who had been exposed to COVID-19, were actively infected with it, or had recovered from it provided the deeply sampled blood TCRbeta repertoires that made up the dataset.

CDR1 and CDR2 are drawn from the germline V gene: KGHDR, SFDVKD. V sheds 3 bases and J sheds 8 bases, leaving 15 bases between their ends. Including cysteine and phenylalanine, the CDR3 has 15 amino acids. Only the CDR3 DNA stays, 45 bases, in frame from base 1. Overall study results and their limits: The quantity of clinical and demographic metadata differed by source and by participant and was supplied without curation.

The immunoSEQ Assay, a bias-controlled multiplex PCR, was used to amplify TCRbeta CDR3 regions from genomic DNA. The authors processed their data as follows. Nucleated cell counts per sample were estimated from amplification of reference gene primers within the assay. To quantify the absolute abundance of each unique TCRbeta CDR3 rearrangement, sequence reads were collapsed and filtered. For each sample, productive Simpson clonality was calculated as the square root of Simpson's diversity index over productive rearrangements. The table comes from immuneACCESS by way of TCRdb, which keeps in-frame sequences with V and J called. Part of the clones is missing from these tables; in studies checked, under half for an unresolved V gene and the rest for unknown reasons. V and J calls and clone size follow that table, whereas D and trimming were derived from the DNA. Present in this sample are 30,000 to 35,000 clones, about 90% of which were seen just once. 14% to 15% of the sample comes from the top ten.

Whole blood was collected in K2EDTA tubes by collaborating institutions according to the institutions' own protocols. Collaborator samples were shipped for TCRbeta analysis as frozen whole blood, isolated PBMCs, or DNA extracted from either sample type. Source material: peripheral blood. This sequence uses TRBV24-1 and TRBJ1-4; a tentative D call is TRBD1 (6 bases match). The source is a man aged 55 to 70 with active COVID-19. The bases are TGTGCCACCAGTGATGGGGGGGCGACCCGGGAAAAACTGTTTTTT. It codes for CATSDGGATREKLFF.